Below, 25 T cell receptor beta chains from the same sample are listed, as sequenced in a study of T cell responses to AZD1222 COVID-19 vaccine. Produced via immunoSEQ multiplex PCR; TCRdb's table is partial and in-frame only. The sample yields 180,000 or so clones, approximately 90% seen once. The sequencing used peripheral blood, collected on day 0 of AZD1222 vaccination. All receptors derive from an adult in good health.

This clone was recorded once. This chain uses TRBV5-5 with TRBJ2-1; 10 bases agree with TRBD2. The CDR3 covers 15 residues. Trimming at V came to 0 bases and at J to 4 bases, leaving 1 base not matched to a gene. From germline, CDR1 is SGHKS and CDR2 YYEKEE (reference sequence). CDR3 amino acids: CASSLELAGYNEQFF. CDR3 sequence (DNA): TGTGCCAGCAGCTTGGAACTAGCGGGGTACAATGAGCAGTTCTTC.

The chain uses TRBV6-4 and TRBJ2-1; 9 nucleotides agree with TRBD2. Germline CDR1 MRHNA, CDR2 SNTAGT. The V and J ends lost 3 bases and 3 bases, in that order; junction bases with no gene match: 0. The CDR3 consists of 14 residues. In DNA, the CDR3 is TGTGCCAGCAGTGAGCGGGAGGGCTACAATGAGCAGTTCTTC. The encoded protein is CASSEREGYNEQFF.

The V call is TRBV18, the J call TRBJ1-2; perhaps TRBD1 as D (6 bases). Germline values: CDR1 KGHSH, CDR2 LQKENI. The length of the CDR3 is 12 residues. The V and J ends lost 6 bases and 8 bases respectively, with 13 bases between them. The CDR3: CASSRTGIGYTF. Written as DNA, the CDR3 is TGTGCCAGCTCCCGCACAGGGATCGGCTACACCTTC.

The chain uses TRBV6-2 or TRBV6-3 and TRBJ2-7, with D hard to call. There are 12 residues in the CDR3. Trimming pared 5 bases from V and 0 bases from J, leaving 5 bases between. Looked up from germline, CDR1 is MNHEY and CDR2 is SVGEGT. The CDR3 DNA sequence: TGTGCCAGCAGTCCCGGCTCCTACGAGCAGTACTTC. Encoded protein: CASSPGSYEQYF.

The chain combines TRBV5-6 with TRBJ2-7, with D perhaps TRBD1 (7 bases). With 4 bases removed from V and 6 bases from J, the gap between germline ends came to 17 bases. Germline V gene sequence: CDR1 SGHDT, CDR2 YYEEEE. The length of the CDR3 is 14 residues. The CDR3 here is CASSAGGRGAEQYF. Written as DNA, the CDR3 is TGTGCCAGCAGCGCTGGTGGCAGGGGGGCCGAGCAGTACTTC.

The chain carries TRBV9 and TRBJ2-2; 7 bases agree with TRBD1. This CDR3 spans 16 amino acids. The germline V gene encodes CDR1 SGDLS and CDR2 YYNGEE. The junction had 7 bases not matched to a gene; V was cut back by 0 bases and J by 5 bases. The CDR3 nucleotides are TGTGCCAGCAGCGTAGAGAGGACAGGAGCGACCGGGGAGCTGTTTTTT. Translation: CASSVERTGATGELFF.

V and J are TRBV4-1 and TRBJ2-1; 14 bases align to TRBD2. V lost 1 base, J lost 9 bases, and 5 bases stayed unmatched. The length of the CDR3 is 16 residues. Germline V gene sequence: CDR1 MGHRA, CDR2 YSYEKL. The CDR3 nucleotides read TGCGCCAGCAGCCAAGGGTGGACTAGCGGGAGGTTTGAGCAGTTCTTC. Amino acids: CASSQGWTSGRFEQFF.

J is TRBJ2-7 and V is TRBV3-1 (or the pseudogene TRBV3-2); TRBD1 might be the D (5 bases). Deletions cut 0 bases from V and 2 bases from J, with 14 bases between. This CDR3 comprises 16 residues. Germline V gene sequence: CDR1 LGHDT, CDR2 YNNKEL (reference sequence). CDR3 loop: CASSQDGSGNPYEQYF. CDR3 coding DNA: TGTGCCAGCAGCCAAGATGGGTCAGGGAACCCCTACGAGCAGTACTTC.

This chain uses TRBV11-2 with TRBJ2-6; TRBD2 might be the D (5 bases). The V and J ends lost 2 bases and 2 bases respectively, with 19 bases between them. Germline CDR1 reads SGHAT; CDR2 reads FQNNGV. The CDR3 extends over 19 amino acids. CDR3 DNA: TGTGCCAGCAGCTTAAGGAGCATCAGAGGGCTACCTGGGGCCAACGTCCTGACTTTC. It translates to CASSLRSIRGLPGANVLTF.

The chain uses TRBV12-3 or TRBV12-4 and TRBJ1-4; D uncertain. Trimming removed 3 bases at V and 7 bases at J, with 9 bases between. CDR3 size: 13 residues. The CDR3 DNA reads TGTGCCAGCAGTTTCGGCTCAGGTGAAAAACTGTTTTTT. Protein sequence: CASSFGSGEKLFF.

This sequence joins TRBV5-1 and TRBJ1-1; D perhaps matches TRBD1 (5 bases). Germline loops: CDR1 SGHRS, CDR2 YFSETQ. The CDR3 has 15 amino acids. V gave up 0 bases and J gave up 0 bases, with 9 bases separating them. The CDR3 loop is CASSLDAGLNTEAFF. As DNA, the CDR3 is TGCGCCAGCAGCTTGGACGCGGGGCTGAACACTGAAGCTTTCTTT.

The gene calls are TRBV14 and TRBJ2-3; no clear D. V was clipped by 4 bases and J by 4 bases, with 6 bases between them. Germline V gives CDR1 SGHDN, CDR2 FVKESK. The CDR3 loop spans 12 amino acids. In DNA form, the CDR3 reads TGTGCCAGCAGCCCGGCCCCAGATACGCAGTATTTT. Translating it yields CASSPAPDTQYF.

The chain couples TRBV18 to TRBJ1-2; 7 bases line up with TRBD1. The CDR3 covers 17 residues. Trimming cost V 3 bases and J 3 bases; bases outside gene matches: 13. Per germline, CDR1 KGHSH and CDR2 LQKENI. CDR3 DNA: TGTGCCAGCTCACCGACTGGAGGGGGCCTAGGGGACTATGGCTACACCTTC. Its protein product is CASSPTGGGLGDYGYTF.

This rearrangement joins TRBV7-2 to TRBJ1-1; D not resolved. There are 18 residues in the CDR3. Germline V gene lookup returns CDR1 SGHTA and CDR2 FQGNSA. With 5 bases removed from V and 0 bases from J, the gap between germline ends came to 22 bases. The CDR3 here is CASSLFHITALMNTEAFF. CDR3 nucleotides: TGTGCCAGCAGCCTATTTCATATAACAGCTCTCATGAACACTGAAGCTTTCTTT. The full variable domain, its missing parts supplied by reference TRBV7-2 and TRBJ1-1, is GAGVSQSPSNKVTEKGKDVELRCDPISGHTALYWYRQSLGQGLEFLIYFQGNSAPDKSGLPSDRFSAERTGGSVSTLTIQRTQQEDSAVYLCASSLFHITALMNTEAFFGQGTRLTVV.

The gene calls are TRBV7-2 and TRBJ1-5; the D is unclear. Trimming pared 0 bases from V and 4 bases from J, leaving 13 bases between. Germline CDR1 reads SGHTA; CDR2 reads FQGNSA. The CDR3 totals 16 residues. The CDR3 is CASSLASGRQNQPQHF. In nucleotides, the CDR3 is TGTGCCAGCAGCTTAGCCTCCGGGAGGCAAAATCAGCCCCAGCATTTT.

The genes are TRBV7-9 and TRBJ1-6, with 8 bases lining up with TRBD1. This CDR3 comprises 17 residues. V gave up 5 bases and J gave up 5 bases; unmatched junction bases: 11. Germline-derived CDR1 and CDR2 are SEHNR and FQNEAQ (reference sequence). CDR3 DNA: TGTGCCAGCAGCCCCCCCACTGGACAGGGTCATAATTCACCCCTCCACTTT. Its protein is CASSPPTGQGHNSPLHF.

The chain combines TRBV6-5 with TRBJ2-7; possible D gene TRBD1, 6 bases. The CDR3 covers 14 residues. V dropped 2 bases and J dropped 7 bases, with 15 bases sitting between them. Germline assignment: CDR1 MNHEY and CDR2 SVGAGI. The CDR3 here is CASSYQGHPSEQYF. The CDR3 DNA is TGTGCCAGCAGTTACCAGGGACACCCTTCGGAGCAGTACTTC.

The J gene is TRBJ1-1, the V gene TRBV7-8; D gene unclear. The CDR3 loop spans 12 amino acids. Trimming took off 5 bases at V and 0 bases at J, with 4 bases between the two ends. Germline CDR1 and CDR2: SGHVS and FQNEAQ. CDR3 loop: CASSQLNTEAFF. The CDR3 DNA reads as TGTGCCAGCAGCCAGTTGAACACTGAAGCTTTCTTT.

V and J are TRBV7-9 and TRBJ2-1, with TRBD2 identical over 10 bases. Germline V gene data show CDR1 as SEHNR and CDR2 as FQNEAQ (reference sequence). The CDR3 spans 15 residues. The J segment lost 4 bases and the V segment lost 5 bases, leaving 5 bases of the junction unmatched. CDR3 sequence reads: CASSPRTSGYNEQFF. The CDR3 DNA reads as TGTGCCAGCAGCCCTAGGACTAGCGGTTACAATGAGCAGTTCTTC.

The chain combines TRBV4-1 with TRBJ2-7, with D uncertain. This CDR3 contains 16 residues. Germline CDR1 MGHRA, CDR2 YSYEKL. With 5 bases removed from V and 5 bases from J, the gap between germline ends came to 22 bases. Here the CDR3 reads CASSGSPVSNGDEQYF. CDR3 nucleotides: TGCGCCAGCAGCGGATCGCCGGTCTCCAACGGCGACGAGCAGTACTTC.

The J gene is TRBJ1-1, the V gene TRBV5-4; D not resolved. Germline values: CDR1 SGHNT, CDR2 YYREEE (reference sequence). Trimming took 0 bases from V and 0 from J, leaving 6 bases between them. This CDR3 region has 14 residues. The DNA of the CDR3 is TGTGCCAGCAGCTTGGAGTTACTGAACACTGAAGCTTTCTTT. Its protein product is CASSLELLNTEAFF. The full variable domain, with the rest looked up from reference TRBV5-4 and TRBJ1-1, is ETGVTQSPTHLIKTRGQQVTLRCSSQSGHNTVSWYQQALGQGPQFIFQYYREEENGRGNFPPRFSGLQFPNYSSELNVNALELDDSALYLCASSLELLNTEAFFGQGTRLTVV.

The chain is built from TRBV30 and TRBJ2-1; TRBD2 matches 8 bases. Germline trimming cut 3 bases from V and 3 bases from J; bases unmatched to any gene: 16. CDR1 GTSNPN and CDR2 SVGIG come from the germline V gene (reference sequence). The CDR3 has 18 amino acids. The CDR3 DNA reads as TGTGCCTGGAGGGACACGGGGGGGCGAATACCTCACTACAATGAGCAGTTCTTC. It encodes CAWRDTGGRIPHYNEQFF.

V usage is TRBV20-1 and J usage is TRBJ2-2; D is undetermined. Deletions cut 3 bases from V and 4 bases from J, with 9 bases between. Per germline, CDR1 DFQATT and CDR2 SNEGSKA (reference sequence). The CDR3 length is 13 residues. CDR3 in amino acids: CSASIAITGELFF. The DNA for the CDR3 is TGCAGTGCTAGTATCGCGATCACCGGGGAGCTGTTTTTT.

The chain has TRBV28 and TRBJ1-1, with a weak D call TRBD1 (5 bases). CDR1 and CDR2 (germline): MDHEN, SYDVKM. Trimming stripped 6 bases from V and 3 bases from J, with 11 bases between. The length of the CDR3 is 13 residues. This CDR3 is CASSLIGDTEAFF. The CDR3 bases are TGTGCCAGCAGCCTCATAGGGGACACTGAAGCTTTCTTT.

The chain links TRBV6-2 or TRBV6-3 to TRBJ2-7; D possibly corresponds to TRBD2 (5 bases). Germline CDR1 MNHEY, CDR2 SVGEGT. The CDR3 sequence is 16 residues long. The V end lost 6 bases, the J end lost 3 bases, and 21 bases lay between the germline ends. CDR3 in DNA: TGTGCCAGCAGCGACCCCCGGACGGGGTGGGGCTACGAGCAGTACTTC. Translation: CASSDPRTGWGYEQYF.